The clone carrying this TCR beta chain was seen repeatedly, ten times or more. Antigen unknown. Time point meaning: sample taken at primary tumor resection. This specimen comes from a study of spatial heterogeneity in lung cancer. Notes on the study in general: The study found that expanded intratumoral alpha and beta TCR counts tracked tumor mutation counts.

TCRdb re-called the 5' RACE reads through MiXCR, storing one row per CDR3 protein. The sample yields around 100,000 distinct CDR3 sequences, nearly 4.5% seen once. The CDR3 covers 18 residues. From germline, CDR1 is SEHNR and CDR2 FQNEAQ (reference sequence). The V gene end was trimmed by 3 bases and the J gene end by 4 bases; junction bases not matched to a gene: 17. The sample in question was lung tumor tissue, obtained at surgery. The TCR originated in a male donor with early-stage non-small cell lung cancer. V is TRBV7-9 and J is TRBJ2-7, with 8 bases lining up with TRBD2. CDR3 coding DNA: TGTGCCAGCAGCTTCCCCCTTAGTAGCCCTCGCGGGAGGTACGAGCAGTACTTC. Protein sequence: CASSFPLSSPRGRYEQYF.